The 23 T cell receptor beta chains below were found in one sample sequenced in a study of technical replicates of blood from four donors. Data came from immunoSEQ multiplex PCR; TCRdb stores just in-frame clones and leaves some out. This repertoire shows about 44,000 clones, roughly 96% found once; its top ten account for roughly 0.39%. Material: T cells isolated from PBMCs. The origin of the receptors is a human donor in good health.

V usage is TRBV5-1 and J usage is TRBJ2-7; D is possibly TRBD2 (6 bases). Trimming took 7 bases from V and 5 from J, leaving 16 bases between them. Germline V CDR1 and CDR2: SGHRS, YFSETQ. The CDR3 contains 13 residues. Here the CDR3 reads CASHGTAVHEQYF. The CDR3 DNA sequence: TGCGCCAGCCATGGGACTGCCGTCCACGAGCAGTACTTC.

The chain carries TRBV28 and TRBJ1-1; D uncertain. Trimming removed 3 bases at V and 1 base at J, with 6 bases between. CDR1 is MDHEN, CDR2 SYDVKM, per germline. CDR3 length equals 13 residues. Here the CDR3 reads CASSFGENTEAFF. The CDR3 coding sequence is TGTGCCAGCAGTTTCGGGGAGAACACTGAAGCTTTCTTT.

This clone appeared a single time. The J gene is TRBJ1-2, the V gene TRBV25-1; 7 nucleotides agree with TRBD1. J was trimmed by 4 bases and V by 1 base; bases with no gene match: 12. The CDR3 loop spans 17 amino acids. Germline V lookup: CDR1 MGHDK, CDR2 SYGVNS. CDR3 in DNA: TGTGCCAGCAGTGAATTTGAGGGGGCGAGATTTAGCTATGGCTACACCTTC. It is translated as CASSEFEGARFSYGYTF.

V usage is TRBV28 and J usage is TRBJ2-7; TRBD2 matches 8 bases. Trimming removed 1 base from V and 2 bases from J; junction bases left unmatched: 1. The CDR3 has 14 amino acids. From germline, CDR1 is MDHEN and CDR2 SYDVKM. In DNA form, the CDR3 reads TGTGCCAGCAGTTTATTAGCGGGAACCTACGAGCAGTACTTC. Translation gives CASSLLAGTYEQYF.

The gene calls are TRBV11-3 and TRBJ2-1, with TRBD2 identical over 9 bases. V shed 6 bases and J 7 bases; nucleotides not matched to a gene: 7. The length of the CDR3 is 14 residues. Germline V gene sequence: CDR1 SGHNT, CDR2 YENEEA. CDR3 DNA: TGTGCCAGCAGGAGGCGGGAGGGCCGGAATGAGCAGTTCTTC. Its protein product is CASRRREGRNEQFF.

The J gene is TRBJ2-7, the V gene TRBV7-8; 11 nucleotides agree with TRBD2. Germline loops: CDR1 SGHVS, CDR2 FQNEAQ. Germline trimming cut 3 bases from V and 4 bases from J; bases unmatched to any gene: 2. The CDR3 extends over 14 amino acids. The CDR3 bases are TGTGCCAGCAGCTTGAGGACTAGCGGGTACGAGCAGTACTTC. Residues: CASSLRTSGYEQYF.

The rearrangement links TRBV4-2 to TRBJ2-1; 10 bases line up with TRBD2. From germline, CDR1 is LGHNA and CDR2 YNFKEQ. This CDR3 spans 17 amino acids. With V trimmed by 2 bases and J by 2 bases, 6 bases remained unmatched. The CDR3 DNA follows: TGTGCCAGCAGCCAACCCCTAGCGGGAGCGACCTACAATGAGCAGTTCTTC. Translating gives CASSQPLAGATYNEQFF.

The chain links TRBV6-5 to TRBJ1-1, with D maybe TRBD1 (5 bases). Germline-derived CDR1 and CDR2 are MNHEY and SVGAGI. V dropped 6 bases and J dropped 9 bases, with 11 bases sitting between them. This CDR3 has 11 residues. Written as DNA, the CDR3 is TGTGCCAGCAGATCCGGGACTCAAGCTTTCTTT. Encoded protein: CASRSGTQAFF.

In the case of this clone: The missing conserved phenylalanine or tryptophan at the end of this CDR3 makes a read error likely. Because the CDR3's place on the DNA is in doubt, the DNA is left out and the CDR3 is given as listed by TCRdb. The gene calls are TRBV20-1 and TRBJ2-3; TRBD1, the table's D call, lacks a check against the DNA. The CDR3 has 8 residues if both end residues are counted. Germline V gene lookup returns CDR1 DFQATT and CDR2 SNEGSKA (reference sequence). The CDR3 spells CSAGGQVG.

V is TRBV27 and J is TRBJ2-5, with 7 bases aligning to TRBD1. V lost 3 bases to trimming and J lost 3 bases; unmatched junction nucleotides: 1. In germline, CDR1 is MNHEY, CDR2 SMNVEV (reference sequence). The CDR3 has 13 residues. The DNA of the CDR3 is TGTGCCAGCAGTTTCAGGGGGAAAGAGACCCAGTACTTC. Protein product: CASSFRGKETQYF.

Only a few counts were recorded for this clone. The V call is TRBV19, the J call TRBJ2-5; 12 bases are a match to TRBD1. From germline, CDR1 is LNHDA and CDR2 SQIVND (reference sequence). The V segment lost 3 bases and the J segment 4 bases; nucleotides outside the gene matches: 6. The CDR3 covers 16 residues. The CDR3 DNA sequence: TGTGCCAGTAGTATTGGGGGACAGGGGGCAAGAGAGACCCAGTACTTC. Protein product: CASSIGGQGARETQYF.

The V and J genes are TRBV6-6 and TRBJ2-2; TRBD2 matches 11 bases. The CDR3 is 16 residues long. J gave up 5 bases and V 6 bases, and 8 bases lay outside the gene matches. The germline V gene encodes CDR1 MNHNY and CDR2 SVGAGI (reference sequence). This CDR3 reads CASRLTSGSQTGELFF. The CDR3 DNA sequence: TGTGCCAGCAGGCTAACTAGCGGGAGCCAAACCGGGGAGCTGTTTTTT.

CDR3 bases: TGTGCCAGCAGCTTAGTATCTCGGGGAACTGAAGCTTTCTTT. Amino acids: CASSLVSRGTEAFF. The V and J genes are TRBV7-2 and TRBJ1-1; unclear D gene. Trimming took off 1 base at V and 5 bases at J, with 11 bases between the two ends. Germline V lookup: CDR1 SGHTA, CDR2 FQGNSA. This CDR3 has 14 amino acids. The full variable domain, completed using reference TRBV7-2 and TRBJ1-1, is GAGVSQSPSNKVTEKGKDVELRCDPISGHTALYWYRQSLGQGLEFLIYFQGNSAPDKSGLPSDRFSAERTGGSVSTLTIQRTQQEDSAVYLCASSLVSRGTEAFFGQGTRLTVV.

For the CDR3, the DNA is TGTGCCAGTAGAACCCAGGTATCAGTGAACACTGAAGCTTTCTTT. Translated: CASRTQVSVNTEAFF. The chain uses TRBV19 and TRBJ1-1; no clear D. Trimming removed 6 bases from V and 0 bases from J, with 14 bases in between. Germline CDR1 reads LNHDA; CDR2 reads SQIVND (reference sequence). The CDR3 extends over 15 amino acids. The full variable domain, rest sourced from reference TRBV19 and TRBJ1-1, is DGGITQSPKYLFRKEGQNVTLSCEQNLNHDAMYWYRQDPGQGLRLIYYSQIVNDFQKGDIAEGYSVSREKKESFPLTVTSAQKNPTAFYLCASRTQVSVNTEAFFGQGTRLTVV.

V is TRBV2 and J is TRBJ2-6, with unresolved D. CDR1 and CDR2 from the germline V gene are SNHLY and FYNNEI. The CDR3 is 16 residues long. The ends were cut back, 0 bases at V and 0 bases at J, with 6 bases in the middle. The CDR3 spells CASSEAGFSGANVLTF. In DNA, the CDR3 is TGTGCCAGCAGTGAAGCTGGCTTCTCTGGGGCCAACGTCCTGACTTTC.

The chain employs TRBV27 and TRBJ2-7; TRBD1 aligns across 8 bases. CDR1 and CDR2 (germline): MNHEY, SMNVEV (reference sequence). The CDR3 has 13 residues. Trimming removed 8 bases from V and 5 bases from J; junction bases left unmatched: 8. CDR3 region: CASGPGQVHEQYF. The CDR3 DNA reads TGTGCCAGCGGTCCGGGACAGGTTCACGAGCAGTACTTC.

The chain links TRBV5-1 to TRBJ2-3; D unclear. V gave up 4 bases and J gave up 5 bases, with 17 bases separating them. The CDR3 runs 15 residues. Germline assignment: CDR1 SGHRS and CDR2 YFSETQ. The CDR3 DNA sequence: TGCGCCAGCAGCCCCGTCTCCGAGACTGGAGATACGCAGTATTTT. Its translation: CASSPVSETGDTQYF.

The chain couples TRBV6-1 to TRBJ1-1, with D perhaps matching TRBD1 (5 bases). CDR3 length equals 14 residues. Germline V gene data show CDR1 as MNHNS and CDR2 as SASEGT. V dropped 0 bases and J dropped 10 bases, with 15 bases sitting between them. CDR3 nucleotides: TGTGCCAGCAGTGAAGCGGTTGCCGTCGGGGGAGCTTTCTTT. Translating gives CASSEAVAVGGAFF.

The chain couples TRBV30 to TRBJ2-7; D perhaps matches TRBD1 (6 bases). The germline CDR1 and CDR2 sequences are GTSNPN and SVGIG (reference sequence). The CDR3 is 13 amino acids. Trimming removed 5 bases from V and 0 bases from J, with 11 bases in between. DNA of the CDR3: TGTGCCTGGTGGGACACAACCTCCTACGAGCAGTACTTC. It specifies CAWWDTTSYEQYF.

This sequence joins TRBV19 and TRBJ2-1; weak D call: TRBD1 (6 bases). The CDR3 is made up of 15 amino acids. CDR1 is LNHDA, CDR2 SQIVND, per germline (reference sequence). Trimming shortened V by 7 bases and J by 3 bases, and 16 bases separated the two germline ends. The CDR3 loop reads CASKGTTELYNEQFF. The CDR3 region has the DNA TGTGCCAGTAAGGGGACAACGGAACTCTACAATGAGCAGTTCTTC.

The chain carries TRBV30 and TRBJ1-5; no clear D gene. Germline CDR1 reads GTSNPN; CDR2 reads SVGIG (reference sequence). Trimming shortened V by 0 bases and J by 2 bases, and 11 bases separated the two germline ends. This CDR3 spans 15 amino acids. For the CDR3, the DNA is TGTGCCTGGAGTGTGAAAGGAGAAGGCAATCAGCCCCAGCATTTT. It translates to CAWSVKGEGNQPQHF.

The CDR3 region is CASSGGHRFIGTEAFF. CDR3 coding DNA: TGTGCCAGCAGTGGGGGGCACAGGTTTATTGGCACTGAAGCTTTCTTT. The chain carries TRBV25-1 and TRBJ1-1; perhaps TRBD1 as D (6 bases). This CDR3 is built from 16 residues. V was cut by 4 bases and J by 4 bases, with 19 bases left in between. Germline-derived CDR1 and CDR2 are MGHDK and SYGVNS.

The chain has TRBV27 and TRBJ2-7; a possible D gene is TRBD1 (5 bases). V was trimmed by 6 bases and J by 0 bases, leaving 18 bases between them. Germline lookup yields CDR1 MNHEY and CDR2 SMNVEV (reference sequence). The CDR3 sequence is 16 residues long. The CDR3 nucleotides read TGTGCCAGCAGAGGGGTTTCACGCCCCTCCTCCTACGAGCAGTACTTC. Its translation: CASRGVSRPSSYEQYF.